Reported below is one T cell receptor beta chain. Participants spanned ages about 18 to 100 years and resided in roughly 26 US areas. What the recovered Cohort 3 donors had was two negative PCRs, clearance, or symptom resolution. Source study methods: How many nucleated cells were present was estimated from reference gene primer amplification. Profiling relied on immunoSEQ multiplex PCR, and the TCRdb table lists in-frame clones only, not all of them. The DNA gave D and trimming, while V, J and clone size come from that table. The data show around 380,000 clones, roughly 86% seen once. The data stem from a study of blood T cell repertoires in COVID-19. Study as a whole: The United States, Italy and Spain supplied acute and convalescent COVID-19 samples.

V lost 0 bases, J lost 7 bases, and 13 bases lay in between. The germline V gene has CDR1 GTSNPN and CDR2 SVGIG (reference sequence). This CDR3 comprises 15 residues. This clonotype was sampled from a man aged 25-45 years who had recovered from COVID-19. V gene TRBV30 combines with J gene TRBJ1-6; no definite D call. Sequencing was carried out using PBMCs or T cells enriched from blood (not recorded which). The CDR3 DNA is TGTGCCTGGAGTGTATTTTTGGGGAGGAATTCACCCCTCCACTTT. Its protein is CAWSVFLGRNSPLHF.